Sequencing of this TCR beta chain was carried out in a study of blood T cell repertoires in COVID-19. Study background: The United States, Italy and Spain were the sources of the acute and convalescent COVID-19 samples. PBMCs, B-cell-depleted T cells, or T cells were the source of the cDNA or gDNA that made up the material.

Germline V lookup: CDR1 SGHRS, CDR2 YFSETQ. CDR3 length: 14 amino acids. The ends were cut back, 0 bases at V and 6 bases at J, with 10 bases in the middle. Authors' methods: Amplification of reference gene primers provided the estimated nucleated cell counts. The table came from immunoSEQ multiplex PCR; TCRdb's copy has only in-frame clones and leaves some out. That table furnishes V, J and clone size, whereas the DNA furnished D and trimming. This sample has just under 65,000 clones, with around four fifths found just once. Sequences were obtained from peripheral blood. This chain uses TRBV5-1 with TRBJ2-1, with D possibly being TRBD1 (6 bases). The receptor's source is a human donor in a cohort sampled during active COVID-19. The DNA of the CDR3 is TGCGCCAGCAGCTTGGCCGGGACAACCAATGAGCAGTTCTTC. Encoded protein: CASSLAGTTNEQFF.